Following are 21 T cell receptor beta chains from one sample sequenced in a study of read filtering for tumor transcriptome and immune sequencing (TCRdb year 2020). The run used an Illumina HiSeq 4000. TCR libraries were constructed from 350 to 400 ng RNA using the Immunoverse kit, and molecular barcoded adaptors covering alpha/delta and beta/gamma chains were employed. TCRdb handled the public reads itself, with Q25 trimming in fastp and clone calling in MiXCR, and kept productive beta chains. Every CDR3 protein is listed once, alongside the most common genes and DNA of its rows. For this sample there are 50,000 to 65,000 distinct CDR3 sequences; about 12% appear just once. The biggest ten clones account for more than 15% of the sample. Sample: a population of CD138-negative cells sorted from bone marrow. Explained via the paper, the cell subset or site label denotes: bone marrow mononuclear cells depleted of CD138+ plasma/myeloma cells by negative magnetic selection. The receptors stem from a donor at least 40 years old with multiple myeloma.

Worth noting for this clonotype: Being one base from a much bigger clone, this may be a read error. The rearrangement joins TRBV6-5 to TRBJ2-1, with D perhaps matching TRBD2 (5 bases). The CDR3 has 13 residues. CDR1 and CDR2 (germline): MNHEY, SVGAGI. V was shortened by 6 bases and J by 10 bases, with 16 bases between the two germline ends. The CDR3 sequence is CASRERAVVEQFF. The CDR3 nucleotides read TGTGCCAGCAGGGAGAGGGCTGTGGTGGAGCAGTTCTTC.

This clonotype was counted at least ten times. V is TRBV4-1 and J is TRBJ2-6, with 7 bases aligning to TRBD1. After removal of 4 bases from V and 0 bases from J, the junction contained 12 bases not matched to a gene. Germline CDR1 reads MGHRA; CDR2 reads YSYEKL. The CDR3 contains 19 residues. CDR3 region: CASSPNTGALFSGANVLTF. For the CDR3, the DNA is TGCGCCAGCAGCCCGAACACAGGGGCGCTGTTCTCTGGGGCCAACGTCCTGACTTTC.

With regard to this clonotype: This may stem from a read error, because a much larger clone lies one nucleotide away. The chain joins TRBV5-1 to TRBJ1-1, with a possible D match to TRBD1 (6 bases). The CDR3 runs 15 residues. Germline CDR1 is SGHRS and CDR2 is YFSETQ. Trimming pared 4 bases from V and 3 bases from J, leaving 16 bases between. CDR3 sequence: CASSNRQDLDTEAFF. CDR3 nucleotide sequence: TGCGCCAGCAGCAACAGACAGGACTTGGACACTGAAGCTTTCTTT. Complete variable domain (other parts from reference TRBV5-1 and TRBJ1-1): KAGVTQTPRYLIKTRGQQVTLSCSPISGHRSVSWYQQTPGQGLQFLFEYFSETQRNKGNFPGRFSGRQFSNSRSEMNVSTLELGDSALYLCASSNRQDLDTEAFFGQGTRLTVV.

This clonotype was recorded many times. The CDR3 nucleotides read TGTGCCAGCTCACCACTCAGGGAGGGCAATCAGCCCCAGCATTTT. It codes for CASSPLREGNQPQHF. The chain combines TRBV18 with TRBJ1-5, with TRBD1 as a possible D gene (5 bases). The germline V gene encodes CDR1 KGHSH and CDR2 LQKENI. This CDR3 region has 15 residues. The germline V and J ends were trimmed by 1 base and 2 bases, with 9 bases remaining between them.

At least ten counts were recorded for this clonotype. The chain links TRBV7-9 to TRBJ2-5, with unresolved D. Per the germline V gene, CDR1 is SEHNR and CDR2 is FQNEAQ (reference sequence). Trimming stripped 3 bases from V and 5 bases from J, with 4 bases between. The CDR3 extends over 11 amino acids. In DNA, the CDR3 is TGTGCCAGCAGCTTCGATGAGACCCAGTACTTC. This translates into CASSFDETQYF.

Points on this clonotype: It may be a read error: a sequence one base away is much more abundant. The CDR3 nucleotides read TGTGCCAGCAGCTCCGAGAACATACTAGCTTCCGACACCGGGGAGCTGATTTTT. The encoded protein is CASSSENILASDTGELIF. The chain carries TRBV7-3 and TRBJ2-2; perhaps TRBD2 as D (6 bases). The CDR3 runs 18 residues. Germline CDR1 and CDR2: SGHTA and FQGTGA.

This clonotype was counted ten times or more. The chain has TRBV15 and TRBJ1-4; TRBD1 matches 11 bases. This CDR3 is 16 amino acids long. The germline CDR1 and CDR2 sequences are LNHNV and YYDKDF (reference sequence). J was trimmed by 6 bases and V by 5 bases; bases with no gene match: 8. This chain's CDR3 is CATSDGQGAEDEKLFF. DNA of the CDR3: TGTGCCACCAGCGACGGACAGGGGGCAGAAGATGAAAAACTGTTTTTT.

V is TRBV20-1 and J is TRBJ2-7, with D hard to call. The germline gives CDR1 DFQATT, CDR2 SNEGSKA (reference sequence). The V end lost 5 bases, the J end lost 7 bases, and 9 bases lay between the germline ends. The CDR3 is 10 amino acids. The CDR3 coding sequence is TGCAGTGCTGTCGCCTGGGAGCAGTACTTC. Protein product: CSAVAWEQYF.

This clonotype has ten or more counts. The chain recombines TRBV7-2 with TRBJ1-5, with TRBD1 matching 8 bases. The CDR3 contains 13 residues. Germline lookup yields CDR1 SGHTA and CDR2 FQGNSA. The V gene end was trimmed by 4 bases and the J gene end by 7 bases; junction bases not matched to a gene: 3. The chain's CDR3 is CASSSTGDQPQHF. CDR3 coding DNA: TGTGCCAGCAGCTCGACAGGGGACCAGCCCCAGCATTTT.

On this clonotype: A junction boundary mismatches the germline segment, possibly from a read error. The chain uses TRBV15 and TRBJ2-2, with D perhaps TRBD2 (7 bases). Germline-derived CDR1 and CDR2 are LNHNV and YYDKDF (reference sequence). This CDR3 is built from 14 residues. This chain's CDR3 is CATSRRGDTGGLFF. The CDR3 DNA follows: TGTGCCACCAGCAGACGGGGGGACACCGGGGGGCTGTTTTTT.

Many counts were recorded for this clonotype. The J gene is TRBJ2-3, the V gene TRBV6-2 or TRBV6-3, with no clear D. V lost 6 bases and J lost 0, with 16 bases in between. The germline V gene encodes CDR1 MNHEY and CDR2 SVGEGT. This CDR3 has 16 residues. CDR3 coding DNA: TGTGCCAGCAGAGGTCGAGACGCTTCTAGCACAGATACGCAGTATTTT. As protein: CASRGRDASSTDTQYF.

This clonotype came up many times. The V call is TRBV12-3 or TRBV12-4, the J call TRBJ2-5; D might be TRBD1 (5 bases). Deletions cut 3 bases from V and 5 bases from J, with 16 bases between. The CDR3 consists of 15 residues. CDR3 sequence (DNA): TGTGCCAGCAGTTTCTATTTAGGGGCCGGGGAGACCCAGTACTTC. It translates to CASSFYLGAGETQYF.

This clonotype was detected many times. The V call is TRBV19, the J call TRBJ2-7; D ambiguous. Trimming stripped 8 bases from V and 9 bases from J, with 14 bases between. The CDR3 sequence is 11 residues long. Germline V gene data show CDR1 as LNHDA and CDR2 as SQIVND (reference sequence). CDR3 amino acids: CASPQSCGQYF. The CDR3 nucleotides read TGTGCCAGTCCTCAAAGCTGCGGGCAGTACTTC.

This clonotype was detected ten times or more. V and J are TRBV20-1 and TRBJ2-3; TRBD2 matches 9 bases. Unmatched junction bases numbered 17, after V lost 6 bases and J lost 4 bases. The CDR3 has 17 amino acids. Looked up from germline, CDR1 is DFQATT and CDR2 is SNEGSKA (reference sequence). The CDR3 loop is CSATGALAGAEADTQYF. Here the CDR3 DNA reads TGCAGTGCGACCGGCGCCTTAGCGGGGGCAGAGGCAGATACGCAGTATTTT.

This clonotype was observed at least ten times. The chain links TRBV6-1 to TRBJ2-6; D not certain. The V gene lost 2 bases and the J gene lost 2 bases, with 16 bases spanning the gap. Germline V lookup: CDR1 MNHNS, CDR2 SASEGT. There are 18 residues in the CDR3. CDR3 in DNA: TGTGCCAGCAGTGAAAAATCAGGCCTCCACACTGGGGCCAACGTCCTGACTTTC. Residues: CASSEKSGLHTGANVLTF.

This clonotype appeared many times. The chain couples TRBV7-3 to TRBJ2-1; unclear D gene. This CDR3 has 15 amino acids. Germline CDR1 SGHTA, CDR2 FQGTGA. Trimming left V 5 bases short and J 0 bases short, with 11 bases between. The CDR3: CASSHARSSYNEQFF. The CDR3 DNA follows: TGTGCCAGCAGCCATGCTCGGAGCTCCTACAATGAGCAGTTCTTC.

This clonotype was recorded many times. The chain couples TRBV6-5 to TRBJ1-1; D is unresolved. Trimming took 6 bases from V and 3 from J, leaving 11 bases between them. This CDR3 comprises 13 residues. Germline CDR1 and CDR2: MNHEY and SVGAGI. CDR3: CASRAFAYTEAFF. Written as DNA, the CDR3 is TGTGCCAGCAGGGCCTTTGCTTACACTGAAGCTTTCTTT.

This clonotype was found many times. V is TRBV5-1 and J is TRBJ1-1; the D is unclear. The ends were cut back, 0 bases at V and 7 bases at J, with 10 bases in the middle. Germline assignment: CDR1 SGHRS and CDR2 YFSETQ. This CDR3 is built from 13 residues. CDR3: CASSLEGSVEAFF. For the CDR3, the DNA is TGCGCCAGCAGCTTGGAGGGATCAGTTGAAGCTTTCTTT.

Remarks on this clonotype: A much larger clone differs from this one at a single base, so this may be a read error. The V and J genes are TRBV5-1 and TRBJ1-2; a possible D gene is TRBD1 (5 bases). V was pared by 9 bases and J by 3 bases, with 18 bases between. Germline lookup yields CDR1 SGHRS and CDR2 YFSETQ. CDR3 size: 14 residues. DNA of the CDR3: TGCGCCACCCACTTTGGCCGGGGGGACTATGGCTACACCTTC. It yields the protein CATHFGRGDYGYTF.

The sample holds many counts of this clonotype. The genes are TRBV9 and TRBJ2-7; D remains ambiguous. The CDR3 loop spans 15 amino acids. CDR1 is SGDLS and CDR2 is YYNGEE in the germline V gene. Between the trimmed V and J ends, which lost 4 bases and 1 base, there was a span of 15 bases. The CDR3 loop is CASSKMTDQSYEQYF. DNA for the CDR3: TGTGCCAGCAGCAAAATGACGGACCAATCCTACGAGCAGTACTTC.

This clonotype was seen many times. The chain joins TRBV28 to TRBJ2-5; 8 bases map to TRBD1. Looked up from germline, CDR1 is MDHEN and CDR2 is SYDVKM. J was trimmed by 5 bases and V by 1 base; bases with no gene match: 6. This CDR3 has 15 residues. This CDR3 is CASSLSAGGGETQYF. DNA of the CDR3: TGTGCCAGCAGTTTATCAGCAGGGGGCGGGGAGACCCAGTACTTC.